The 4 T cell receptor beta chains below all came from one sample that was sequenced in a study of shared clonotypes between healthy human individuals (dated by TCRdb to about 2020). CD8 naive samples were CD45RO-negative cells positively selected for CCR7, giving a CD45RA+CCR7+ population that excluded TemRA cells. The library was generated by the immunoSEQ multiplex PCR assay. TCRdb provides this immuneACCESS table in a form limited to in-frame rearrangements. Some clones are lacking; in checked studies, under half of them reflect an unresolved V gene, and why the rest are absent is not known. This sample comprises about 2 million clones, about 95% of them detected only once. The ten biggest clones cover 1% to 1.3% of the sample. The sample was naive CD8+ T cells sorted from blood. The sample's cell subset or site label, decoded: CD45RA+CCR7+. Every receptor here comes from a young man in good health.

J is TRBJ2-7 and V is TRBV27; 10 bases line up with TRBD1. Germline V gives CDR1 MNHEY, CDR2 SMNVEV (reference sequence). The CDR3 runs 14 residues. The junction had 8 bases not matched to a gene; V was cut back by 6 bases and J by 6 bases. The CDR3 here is CASSTGTGVLEQYF. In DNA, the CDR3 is TGTGCCAGCAGCACCGGGACAGGGGTCCTCGAGCAGTACTTC.

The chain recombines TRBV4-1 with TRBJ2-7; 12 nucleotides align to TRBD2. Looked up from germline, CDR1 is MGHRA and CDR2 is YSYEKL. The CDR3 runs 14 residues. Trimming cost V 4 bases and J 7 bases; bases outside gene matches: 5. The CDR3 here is CASSPTSGRLEQYF. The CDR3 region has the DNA TGCGCCAGCAGCCCGACTAGCGGGAGACTTGAGCAGTACTTC.

In DNA, the CDR3 is TGTGCCAGCAGCCGAGCAACAGGGGTGAACTTTGAAGCTTTCTTT. It specifies CASSRATGVNFEAFF. The gene calls are TRBV14 and TRBJ1-1, with 7 bases lining up with TRBD1. The germline CDR1 and CDR2 sequences are SGHDN and FVKESK. This CDR3 contains 15 residues. V lost 4 bases to trimming and J lost 7 bases; unmatched junction nucleotides: 12.

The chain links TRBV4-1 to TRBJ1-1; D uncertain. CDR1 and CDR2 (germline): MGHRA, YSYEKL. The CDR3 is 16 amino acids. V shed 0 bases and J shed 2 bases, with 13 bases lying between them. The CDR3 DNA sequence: TGCGCCAGCAGCCAAGACCCCCTCGCGGGTAACACTGAAGCTTTCTTT. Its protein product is CASSQDPLAGNTEAFF.